These 4 T cell receptor beta chains were all obtained from the same sample, sequenced in a study of cytomegalovirus exposure and HLA in healthy donors (dated by TCRdb to 2017 to 2019). Preparation of the library involved the immunoSEQ multiplex PCR assay. TCRdb retrieved this table from immuneACCESS and kept in-frame rearrangements only. Not all clones are present; in checked studies, unresolved V genes account for under half, and no reason is known for the remainder. In this sample the table shows about 360,000 clones, 80% to 90% of which occur a single time. The ten top clones hold 0.83% of the sample. The specimen was PBMCs. The source is a woman between 18 and 29 years old in good health and CMV-seronegative.

The rearrangement links TRBV28 to TRBJ2-3, with 12 bases lining up with TRBD2. CDR3 length: 18 amino acids. The ends lost 1 base at V and 5 bases at J; junction bases unmatched: 10. Germline assignment: CDR1 MDHEN and CDR2 SYDVKM. The CDR3 is CASSLSPLAGGPRDTQYF. CDR3 coding DNA: TGTGCCAGCAGTTTATCCCCCCTAGCGGGGGGGCCAAGAGATACGCAGTATTTT. The variable domain in full, with the rest retrieved from reference TRBV28 and TRBJ2-3, is DVKVTQSSRYLVKRTGEKVFLECVQDMDHENMFWYRQDPGLGLRLIYFSYDVKMKEKGDIPEGYSVSREKKERFSLILESASTNQTSMYLCASSLSPLAGGPRDTQYFGPGTRLTVL.

The rearrangement links TRBV4-2 to TRBJ2-7; D is possibly TRBD2 (7 bases). The CDR3 spans 16 residues. V lost 0 bases and J 0 bases, leaving 12 bases between the germline ends. Germline assignment: CDR1 LGHNA and CDR2 YNFKEQ. Written as DNA, the CDR3 is TGTGCCAGCAGCCAAGATGGGGGGGCCAGCTCCTACGAGCAGTACTTC. Translation gives CASSQDGGASSYEQYF.

This clone was seen only a few times. The genes are TRBV5-1 and TRBJ1-6; D is unclear. Germline loops: CDR1 SGHRS, CDR2 YFSETQ. This CDR3 is 15 amino acids long. Deletions cut 3 bases from V and 3 bases from J, with 10 bases between. The CDR3 nucleotides are TGCGCCAGCAGCTCGGACTCTGGCTATAATTCACCCCTCCACTTT. The encoded protein is CASSSDSGYNSPLHF.

The chain recombines TRBV19 with TRBJ2-3; TRBD1 aligns across 9 bases. This CDR3 is built from 13 residues. V lost 5 bases, J lost 6 bases, and 3 bases stayed unmatched. Germline-derived CDR1 and CDR2 are LNHDA and SQIVND (reference sequence). The CDR3 DNA sequence: TGTGCCAGTAGTCTGGGACAGGGTGATACGCAGTATTTT. Translating gives CASSLGQGDTQYF.